What follows are 22 T cell receptor beta chains derived from one specimen sequenced in a study of cytomegalovirus exposure and HLA in healthy donors. Amplification used 60 Vbeta primers and 13 Jbeta primers. Produced via immunoSEQ multiplex PCR; TCRdb's table is partial and in-frame only. The table includes around 40,000 clones, about 66% detected once. The sequencing sample was made of PBMCs. The receptors were sampled from a man aged 45-65 years in good health and CMV-seropositive.

The chain uses TRBV19 and TRBJ1-5; D gene unclear. In germline, CDR1 is LNHDA, CDR2 SQIVND (reference sequence). CDR3 length: 15 amino acids. V lost 3 bases and J 3 bases, leaving 12 bases between the germline ends. The CDR3, as DNA: TGTGCCAGTAGTATCTTTGCCAGTTACAATCAGCCCCAGCATTTT. Its translation: CASSIFASYNQPQHF.

CDR3 in amino acids: CASSMDRRASPLHF. In DNA form, the CDR3 reads TGTGCCAGCAGCATGGACAGGAGGGCTTCACCCCTCCACTTT. This sequence joins TRBV11-3 and TRBJ1-6; 7 bases match TRBD1. The CDR3 covers 14 residues. From germline, CDR1 is SGHNT and CDR2 YENEEA. The junction had 7 bases not matched to a gene; V was cut back by 5 bases and J by 9 bases. Full variable domain (remainder filled in from reference TRBV11-3 and TRBJ1-6): EAGVVQSPRYKIIEKKQPVAFWCNPISGHNTLYWYLQNLGQGPELLIRYENEEAVDDSQLPKDRFSAERLKGVDSTLKIQPAELGDSAVYLCASSMDRRASPLHFGNGTRLTVT.

This chain links TRBV5-6 with TRBJ2-5; TRBD2 is a possible D gene (7 bases). The germline V gene encodes CDR1 SGHDT and CDR2 YYEEEE. The length of the CDR3 is 14 residues. The ends were cut back, 4 bases at V and 7 bases at J, with 17 bases in the middle. The CDR3 DNA reads as TGTGCCAGCAGCCCCCACGGGGGAGGGGGGACCCAGTACTTC. Residues: CASSPHGGGGTQYF.

This chain links TRBV6-1 with TRBJ2-5; D is possibly TRBD1 (5 bases). Germline values: CDR1 MNHNS, CDR2 SASEGT. Trimming took 7 bases from V and 7 from J, leaving 16 bases between them. This CDR3 has 13 amino acids. The DNA of the CDR3 is TGTGCCAGCATCAGGGAACCCCCGGGGACCCAGTACTTC. It codes for CASIREPPGTQYF.

This sequence joins TRBV15 and TRBJ1-2; TRBD1 aligns across 7 bases. This CDR3 is 14 amino acids long. Germline CDR1 is LNHNV and CDR2 is YYDKDF (reference sequence). V dropped 1 base and J dropped 5; count of bases not matched to a gene: 4. CDR3 amino acids: CATSRVTGLYGYTF. The CDR3 bases are TGTGCCACCAGCAGAGTGACAGGGCTGTATGGCTACACCTTC.

The genes are TRBV5-4 and TRBJ1-2; 7 bases fit TRBD1. The CDR3 totals 13 residues. The junction had 4 bases not matched to a gene; V was cut back by 0 bases and J by 8 bases. In germline, CDR1 is SGHNT, CDR2 YYREEE (reference sequence). CDR3 bases: TGTGCCAGCAGCTTGGGGGCACAGGGGGGCTACACCTTC. Amino acid sequence: CASSLGAQGGYTF.

The chain carries TRBV4-3 and TRBJ1-2; D possibly corresponds to TRBD1 (6 bases). The CDR3 has 16 residues. With 4 bases removed from V and 6 bases from J, the gap between germline ends came to 21 bases. CDR1 is LGHNA and CDR2 is YSLEER in the germline V gene. DNA for the CDR3: TGCGCCAGCAGCCCAGGGGTCCCAGGGCCTCCAGATGGCTACACCTTC. Its translation: CASSPGVPGPPDGYTF.

The chain carries TRBV7-2 and TRBJ2-1; 11 nucleotides line up with TRBD1. Germline trimming cut 5 bases from V and 8 bases from J; bases unmatched to any gene: 8. The CDR3 has 15 residues. Germline V gene sequence: CDR1 SGHTA, CDR2 FQGNSA. The CDR3 protein is CASSGRGTGGYEQFF. The CDR3 DNA is TGTGCCAGCAGCGGGCGAGGGACAGGGGGTTATGAGCAGTTCTTC.

This clone has only one observation. The chain is built from TRBV5-4 and TRBJ1-1; 7 positions match TRBD1. This CDR3 has 12 residues. V lost 0 bases to trimming and J lost 11 bases; unmatched junction nucleotides: 4. Germline CDR1 and CDR2: SGHNT and YYREEE (reference sequence). The CDR3 region has the DNA TGTGCCAGCAGCTTGGGACAGGGAAGGGCTTTCTTT. Amino acid sequence: CASSLGQGRAFF.

The chain is built from TRBV6-6 and TRBJ1-6; a possible D gene is TRBD1 (5 bases). Trimming stripped 9 bases from V and 9 bases from J, with 12 bases between. The length of the CDR3 is 12 residues. Looked up from germline, CDR1 is MNHNY and CDR2 is SVGAGI (reference sequence). DNA for the CDR3: TGTGCCAGGTCCAGGGAGGGTTCACCCCTCCACTTT. It yields the protein CARSREGSPLHF.

The gene calls are TRBV10-1 and TRBJ2-5; 10 bases align to TRBD1. CDR1 WNHNN and CDR2 SYGVQD come from the germline V gene (reference sequence). Trimming took 6 bases from V and 1 from J; bases not matched to a gene: 8. The CDR3 extends over 16 amino acids. The CDR3 loop reads CASRNRDRGCQETQYF. In DNA, the CDR3 is TGCGCCAGCAGAAACCGGGACAGGGGATGCCAAGAGACCCAGTACTTC.

The rearrangement uses TRBV7-2 and TRBJ1-2; the match to TRBD1 covers 8 bases. The CDR3 loop spans 15 amino acids. Unmatched junction bases numbered 9, after V lost 6 bases and J lost 3 bases. Germline V gene lookup returns CDR1 SGHTA and CDR2 FQGNSA. The CDR3 reads CASRTGVGLDYGYTF. In DNA, the CDR3 is TGTGCCAGCAGGACAGGGGTCGGGTTAGACTATGGCTACACCTTC.

V and J are TRBV10-3 and TRBJ1-6; no definite D call. The CDR3 spans 15 residues. The germline V gene has CDR1 ENHRY and CDR2 SYGVKD. Trimming took 3 bases from V and 6 from J, leaving 12 bases between them. The CDR3 DNA reads TGTGCCATCAGTGAATTAATTGGCAGTAATTCACCCCTCCACTTT. Its translation is CAISELIGSNSPLHF.

This clone was seen a handful of times. The chain couples TRBV2 to TRBJ1-5; 8 nucleotides line up with TRBD1. After removal of 5 bases from V and 0 bases from J, the junction contained 15 bases not matched to a gene. The CDR3 contains 19 residues. In germline, CDR1 is SNHLY, CDR2 FYNNEI. The CDR3 loop is CASSTPKTGEKISNQPQHF. CDR3 sequence (DNA): TGTGCCAGCAGTACCCCCAAGACAGGGGAAAAGATTAGCAATCAGCCCCAGCATTTT.

The rearrangement joins TRBV4-1 to TRBJ1-4; D call uncertain. V was clipped by 7 bases and J by 8 bases, with 14 bases between them. The CDR3 has 13 residues. From germline, CDR1 is MGHRA and CDR2 YSYEKL. DNA of the CDR3: TGCGCCAGCAACGTTCTCCTAGGAGAAAAACTGTTTTTT. Protein sequence: CASNVLLGEKLFF.

In its sample, this clone was seen a few times. V gene TRBV27 combines with J gene TRBJ1-5, with 8 bases identical to TRBD1. Germline V gene sequence: CDR1 MNHEY, CDR2 SMNVEV (reference sequence). V lost 6 bases to trimming and J lost 7 bases; unmatched junction nucleotides: 11. The CDR3 spans 15 residues. The CDR3 bases are TGTGCCAGCAGACCGTCTTCAGGGGGCTGGCAGCCCCAGCATTTT. It specifies CASRPSSGGWQPQHF.

This clone was seen a few times. The chain links TRBV28 to TRBJ1-2; 9 nucleotides agree with TRBD1. This CDR3 region has 13 residues. Germline CDR1 is MDHEN and CDR2 is SYDVKM. V shed 8 bases and J 3 bases; nucleotides not matched to a gene: 4. The CDR3 DNA reads TGTGCCAGCTGGACAGGGGAGTACTATGGCTACACCTTC. Encoded protein: CASWTGEYYGYTF.

This clone has a handful of counts. At one end, the junction sequence differs from germline, possibly due to a read error. The chain recombines TRBV6-5 with TRBJ1-1; D gene unclear. The CDR3 spans 15 residues. In germline, CDR1 is MNHEY, CDR2 SVGAGI. CDR3 amino acids: CASSSRRSRGTGAFF. CDR3 DNA: TGTGCCAGCAGTTCTCGACGGAGTAGAGGCACTGGAGCTTTCTTT.

This clone was counted a single time. The chain employs TRBV11-3 and TRBJ2-7, with a possible D match to TRBD1 (7 bases). CDR1 SGHNT and CDR2 YENEEA come from the germline V gene. V dropped 5 bases and J dropped 0 bases, with 11 bases sitting between them. This CDR3 comprises 14 residues. DNA of the CDR3: TGTGCCAGCAGCCCAGGGGGGAGCTCCTACGAGCAGTACTTC. The encoded protein is CASSPGGSSYEQYF.

V usage is TRBV19 and J usage is TRBJ2-7, with 11 bases identical to TRBD2. CDR3 size: 15 residues. Germline lookup yields CDR1 LNHDA and CDR2 SQIVND (reference sequence). The trim removed 5 bases at V and 3 bases at J, leaving 6 bases unmatched. The CDR3 DNA reads TGTGCCAGTAGTCCACTAGCGGGGGCGAACTACGAGCAGTACTTC. Residues: CASSPLAGANYEQYF.

This chain links TRBV7-8 with TRBJ2-1; 16 bases match TRBD2. CDR1 SGHVS and CDR2 FQNEAQ come from the germline V gene. CDR3 length: 20 residues. The trim removed 1 base at V and 1 base at J, leaving 7 bases unmatched. CDR3 nucleotide sequence: TGTGCCAGCAGCTTAGGGGGACTAGCGGGGGGGCGTGGGTCCTACAATGAGCAGTTCTTC. This gives the protein CASSLGGLAGGRGSYNEQFF. Supplemented by reference TRBV7-8 and TRBJ2-1, the full variable domain reads GAGVSQSPRYKVAKRGQDVALRCDPISGHVSLFWYQQALGQGPEFLTYFQNEAQLDKSGLPSDRFFAERPEGSVSTLKIQRTQQEDSAVYLCASSLGGLAGGRGSYNEQFFGPGTRLTVL.

The rearrangement joins TRBV6-5 to TRBJ1-1; possibly TRBD1 for D (6 bases). Germline lookup yields CDR1 MNHEY and CDR2 SVGAGI. V dropped 3 bases and J dropped 10 bases, with 18 bases sitting between them. The CDR3 totals 14 residues. The CDR3 loop is CASSYGQQMVAAFF. Here the CDR3 DNA reads TGTGCCAGCAGTTATGGACAGCAGATGGTTGCAGCTTTCTTT.